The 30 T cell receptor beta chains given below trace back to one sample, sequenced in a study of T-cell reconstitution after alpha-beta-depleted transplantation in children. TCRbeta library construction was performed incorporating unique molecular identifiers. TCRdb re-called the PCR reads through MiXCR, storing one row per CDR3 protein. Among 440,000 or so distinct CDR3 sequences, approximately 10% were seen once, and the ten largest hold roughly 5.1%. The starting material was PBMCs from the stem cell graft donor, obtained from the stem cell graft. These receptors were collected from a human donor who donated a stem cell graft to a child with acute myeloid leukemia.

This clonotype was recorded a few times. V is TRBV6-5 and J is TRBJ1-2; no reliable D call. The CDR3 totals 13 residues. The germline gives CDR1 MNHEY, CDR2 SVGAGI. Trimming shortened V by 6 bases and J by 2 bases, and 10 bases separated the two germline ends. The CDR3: CASRADRNYGYTF. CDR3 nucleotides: TGTGCCAGCAGGGCTGATAGAAACTATGGCTACACCTTC.

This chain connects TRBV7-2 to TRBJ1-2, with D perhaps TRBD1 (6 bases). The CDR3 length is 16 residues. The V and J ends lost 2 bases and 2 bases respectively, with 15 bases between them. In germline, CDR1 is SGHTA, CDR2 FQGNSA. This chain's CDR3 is CASSLKIGTGNYGYTF. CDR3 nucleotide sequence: TGTGCCAGCAGCTTAAAGATTGGAACAGGGAACTATGGCTACACCTTC.

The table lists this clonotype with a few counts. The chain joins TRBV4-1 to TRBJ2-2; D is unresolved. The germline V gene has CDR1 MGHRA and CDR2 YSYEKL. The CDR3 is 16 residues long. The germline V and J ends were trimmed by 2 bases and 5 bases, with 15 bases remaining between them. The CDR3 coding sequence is TGCGCCAGCAGCCAAATCGCAGTAGGTGGGACCGGGGAGCTGTTTTTT. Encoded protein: CASSQIAVGGTGELFF.

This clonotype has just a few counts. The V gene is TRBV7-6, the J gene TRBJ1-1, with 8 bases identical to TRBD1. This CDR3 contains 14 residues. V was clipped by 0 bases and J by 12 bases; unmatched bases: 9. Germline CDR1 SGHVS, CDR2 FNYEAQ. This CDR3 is CASSLASGGKGTFF. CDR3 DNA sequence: TGTGCCAGCAGCTTAGCGTCAGGGGGCAAGGGAACTTTCTTT.

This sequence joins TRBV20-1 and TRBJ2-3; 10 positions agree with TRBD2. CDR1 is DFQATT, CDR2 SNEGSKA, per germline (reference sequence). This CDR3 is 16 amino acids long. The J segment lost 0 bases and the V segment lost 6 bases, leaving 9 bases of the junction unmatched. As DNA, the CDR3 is TGCAGTGCCGTAGGTAGCGGGGGGACTAGCACAGATACGCAGTATTTT. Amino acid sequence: CSAVGSGGTSTDTQYF.

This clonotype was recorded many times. CDR3 DNA: TGCGCCAGCAGCTTGGCCTTGGGGACGAGAGGCTTTAACTATGGCTACACCTTC. This encodes CASSLALGTRGFNYGYTF. The V call is TRBV5-1, the J call TRBJ1-2; D might be TRBD1 (5 bases). The CDR3 contains 18 residues. Trimming removed 0 bases from V and 1 base from J, with 19 bases in between. CDR1 is SGHRS, CDR2 YFSETQ, per germline.

The CDR3 sequence: CASSLAQGLQETQYF. CDR3 coding DNA: TGTGCCAGCAGCTTAGCTCAGGGGCTACAAGAGACCCAGTACTTC. The chain combines TRBV7-8 with TRBJ2-5; TRBD1 is a possible D gene (6 bases). Germline CDR1 reads SGHVS; CDR2 reads FQNEAQ. This CDR3 has 15 residues. V was cut by 0 bases and J by 2 bases, with 10 bases left in between. Full variable domain (rest looked up from reference TRBV7-8 and TRBJ2-5): GAGVSQSPRYKVAKRGQDVALRCDPISGHVSLFWYQQALGQGPEFLTYFQNEAQLDKSGLPSDRFFAERPEGSVSTLKIQRTQQEDSAVYLCASSLAQGLQETQYFGPGTRLLVL.

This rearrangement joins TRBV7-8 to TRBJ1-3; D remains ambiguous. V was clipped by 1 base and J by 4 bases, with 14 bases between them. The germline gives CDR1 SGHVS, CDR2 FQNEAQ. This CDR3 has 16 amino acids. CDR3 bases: TGTGCCAGCAGCTTAGGGATAGGCGGCGTCGGAAACACCATATATTTT. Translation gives CASSLGIGGVGNTIYF.

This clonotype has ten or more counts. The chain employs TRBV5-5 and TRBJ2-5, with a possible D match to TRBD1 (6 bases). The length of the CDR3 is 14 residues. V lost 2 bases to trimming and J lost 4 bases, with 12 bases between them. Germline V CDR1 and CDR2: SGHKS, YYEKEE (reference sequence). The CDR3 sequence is CASSLGGPGETQYF. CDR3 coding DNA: TGTGCCAGCAGCTTAGGGGGACCGGGAGAGACCCAGTACTTC.

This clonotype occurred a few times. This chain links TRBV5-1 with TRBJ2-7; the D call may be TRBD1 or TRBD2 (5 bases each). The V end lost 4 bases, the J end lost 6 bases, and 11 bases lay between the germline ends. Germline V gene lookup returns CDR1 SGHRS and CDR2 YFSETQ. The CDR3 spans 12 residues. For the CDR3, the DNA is TGCGCCAGCAGCGCCCTTGGGGGCGAGCAGTACGTC. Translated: CASSALGGEQYV.

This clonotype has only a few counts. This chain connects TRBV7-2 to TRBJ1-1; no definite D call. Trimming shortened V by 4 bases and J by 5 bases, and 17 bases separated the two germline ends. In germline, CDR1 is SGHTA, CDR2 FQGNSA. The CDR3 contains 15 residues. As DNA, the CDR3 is TGTGCCAGCAGCTCAATGTATTTTCAACAGACTGAAGCTTTCTTT. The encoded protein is CASSSMYFQQTEAFF.

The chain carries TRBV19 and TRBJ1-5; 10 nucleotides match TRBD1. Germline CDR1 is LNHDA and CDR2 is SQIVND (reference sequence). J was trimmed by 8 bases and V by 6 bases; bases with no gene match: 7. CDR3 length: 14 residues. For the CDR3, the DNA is TGTGCCAGTAGGATACCGGGACAGGGGAAGCCCCAGCATTTT. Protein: CASRIPGQGKPQHF.

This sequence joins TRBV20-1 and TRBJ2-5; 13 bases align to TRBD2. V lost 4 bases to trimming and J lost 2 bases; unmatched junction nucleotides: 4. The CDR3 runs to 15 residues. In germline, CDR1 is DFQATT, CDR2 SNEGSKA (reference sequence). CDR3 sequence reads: CSAIRLAGGQETQYF. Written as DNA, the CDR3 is TGCAGTGCTATAAGACTAGCGGGAGGACAAGAGACCCAGTACTTC.

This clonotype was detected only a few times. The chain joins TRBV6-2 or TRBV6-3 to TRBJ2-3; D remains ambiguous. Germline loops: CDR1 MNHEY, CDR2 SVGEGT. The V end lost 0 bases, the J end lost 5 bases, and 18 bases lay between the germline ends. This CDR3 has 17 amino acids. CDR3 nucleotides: TGTGCCAGCAGTTACTCGGAACCGGGCCAGCAGGAAGATACGCAGTATTTT. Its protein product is CASSYSEPGQQEDTQYF.

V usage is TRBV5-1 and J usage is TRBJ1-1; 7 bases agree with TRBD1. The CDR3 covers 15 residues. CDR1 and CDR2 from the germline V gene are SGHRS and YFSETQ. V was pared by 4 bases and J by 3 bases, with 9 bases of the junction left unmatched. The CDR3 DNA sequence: TGCGCCAGCAGCCCCTCGGGACAGTTCCACACTGAAGCTTTCTTT. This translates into CASSPSGQFHTEAFF.

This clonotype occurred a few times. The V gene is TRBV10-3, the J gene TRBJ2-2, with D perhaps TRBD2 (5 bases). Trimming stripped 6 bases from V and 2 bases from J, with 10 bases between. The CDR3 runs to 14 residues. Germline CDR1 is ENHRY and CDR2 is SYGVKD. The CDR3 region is CAISARDNTGELFF. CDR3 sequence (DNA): TGTGCCATCAGCGCTCGGGATAACACCGGGGAGCTGTTTTTT.

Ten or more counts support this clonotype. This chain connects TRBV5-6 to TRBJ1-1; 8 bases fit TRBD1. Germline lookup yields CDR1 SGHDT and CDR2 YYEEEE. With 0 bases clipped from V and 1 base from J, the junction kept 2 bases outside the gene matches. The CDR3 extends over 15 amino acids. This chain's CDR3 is CASSLDGQGNTEAFF. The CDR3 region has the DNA TGTGCCAGCAGCTTGGATGGACAGGGGAACACTGAAGCTTTCTTT. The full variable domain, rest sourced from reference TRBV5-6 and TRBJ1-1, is DAGVTQSPTHLIKTRGQQVTLRCSPKSGHDTVSWYQQALGQGPQFIFQYYEEEERQRGNFPDRFSGHQFPNYSSELNVNALLLGDSALYLCASSLDGQGNTEAFFGQGTRLTVV.

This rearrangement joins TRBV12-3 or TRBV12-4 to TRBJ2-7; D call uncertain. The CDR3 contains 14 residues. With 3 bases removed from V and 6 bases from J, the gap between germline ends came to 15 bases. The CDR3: CASSFMDQESEQYF. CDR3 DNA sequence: TGTGCCAGCAGTTTTATGGACCAGGAATCCGAGCAGTACTTC.

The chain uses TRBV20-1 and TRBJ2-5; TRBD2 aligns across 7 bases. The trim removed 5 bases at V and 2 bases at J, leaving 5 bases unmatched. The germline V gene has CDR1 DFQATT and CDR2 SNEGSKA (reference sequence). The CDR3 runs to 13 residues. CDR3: CSAFVGGQETQYF. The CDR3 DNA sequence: TGCAGTGCTTTCGTCGGGGGGCAAGAGACCCAGTACTTC.

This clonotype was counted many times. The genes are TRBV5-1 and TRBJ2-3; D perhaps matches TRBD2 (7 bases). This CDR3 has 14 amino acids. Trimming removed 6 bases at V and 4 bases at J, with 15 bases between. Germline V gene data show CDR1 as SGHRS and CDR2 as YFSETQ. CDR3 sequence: CASKGGGFSDTQYF. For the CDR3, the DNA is TGCGCCAGCAAAGGCGGGGGCTTTTCAGATACGCAGTATTTT.

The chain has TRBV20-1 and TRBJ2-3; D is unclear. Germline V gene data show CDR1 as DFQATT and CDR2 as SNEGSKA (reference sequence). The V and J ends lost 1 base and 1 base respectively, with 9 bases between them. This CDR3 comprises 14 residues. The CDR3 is CSARVSVGTDTQYF. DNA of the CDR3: TGCAGTGCTAGAGTTAGTGTGGGCACAGATACGCAGTATTTT.

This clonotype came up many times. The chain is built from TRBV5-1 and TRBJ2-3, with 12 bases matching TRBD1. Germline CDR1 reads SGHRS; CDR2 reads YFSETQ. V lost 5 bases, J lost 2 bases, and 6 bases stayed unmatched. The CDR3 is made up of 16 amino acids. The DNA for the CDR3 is TGCGCCAGCAGGGAGGGACAGGGGGCCTCCACAGATACGCAGTATTTT. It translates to CASREGQGASTDTQYF.

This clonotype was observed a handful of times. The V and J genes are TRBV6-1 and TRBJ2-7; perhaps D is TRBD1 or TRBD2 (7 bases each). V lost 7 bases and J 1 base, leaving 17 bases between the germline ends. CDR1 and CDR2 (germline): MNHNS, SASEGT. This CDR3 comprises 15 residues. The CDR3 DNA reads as TGTGCCAGCATTGGGGAGGGGGCAAGGTCCTACGAGCAGTACGTC. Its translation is CASIGEGARSYEQYV.

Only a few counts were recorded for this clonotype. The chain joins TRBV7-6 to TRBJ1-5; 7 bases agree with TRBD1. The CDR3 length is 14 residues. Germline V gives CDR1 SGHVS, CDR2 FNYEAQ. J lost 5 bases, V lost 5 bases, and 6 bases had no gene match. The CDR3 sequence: CASSPGTADQPQHF. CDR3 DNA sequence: TGTGCCAGCAGCCCAGGGACAGCGGATCAGCCCCAGCATTTT.

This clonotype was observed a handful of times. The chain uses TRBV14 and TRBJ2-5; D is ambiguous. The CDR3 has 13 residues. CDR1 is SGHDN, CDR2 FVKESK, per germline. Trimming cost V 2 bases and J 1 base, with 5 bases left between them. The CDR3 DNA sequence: TGTGCCAGCAGCCAATGGCTCCAAGAGACCCAGTACTTC. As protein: CASSQWLQETQYF.

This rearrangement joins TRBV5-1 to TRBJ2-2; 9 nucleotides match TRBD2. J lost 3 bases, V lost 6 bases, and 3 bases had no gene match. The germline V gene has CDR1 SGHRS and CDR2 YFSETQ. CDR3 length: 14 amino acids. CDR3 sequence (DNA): TGCGCCAGCACGACTAGCGGTGACACCGGGGAGCTGTTTTTT. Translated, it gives CASTTSGDTGELFF. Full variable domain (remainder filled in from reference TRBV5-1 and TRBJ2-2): KAGVTQTPRYLIKTRGQQVTLSCSPISGHRSVSWYQQTPGQGLQFLFEYFSETQRNKGNFPGRFSGRQFSNSRSEMNVSTLELGDSALYLCASTTSGDTGELFFGEGSRLTVL.

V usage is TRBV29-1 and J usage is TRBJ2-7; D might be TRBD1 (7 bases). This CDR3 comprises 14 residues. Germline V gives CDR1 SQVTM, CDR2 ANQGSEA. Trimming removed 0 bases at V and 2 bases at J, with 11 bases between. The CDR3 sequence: CSVEDGGGAYEQYF. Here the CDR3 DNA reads TGCAGCGTTGAAGATGGAGGGGGCGCCTACGAGCAGTACTTC.

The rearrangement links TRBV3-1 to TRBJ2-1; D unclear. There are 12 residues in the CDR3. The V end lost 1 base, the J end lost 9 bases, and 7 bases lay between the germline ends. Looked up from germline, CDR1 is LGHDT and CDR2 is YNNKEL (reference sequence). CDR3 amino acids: CASSQGPVEQFF. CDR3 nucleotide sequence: TGTGCCAGCAGCCAAGGCCCGGTTGAGCAGTTCTTC.

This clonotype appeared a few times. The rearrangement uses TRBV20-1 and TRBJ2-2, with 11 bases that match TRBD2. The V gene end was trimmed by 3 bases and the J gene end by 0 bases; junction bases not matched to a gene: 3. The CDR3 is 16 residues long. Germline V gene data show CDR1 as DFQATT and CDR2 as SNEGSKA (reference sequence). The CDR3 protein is CSASPSGGTNTGELFF. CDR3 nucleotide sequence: TGCAGTGCTAGTCCTAGCGGGGGGACGAACACCGGGGAGCTGTTTTTT.

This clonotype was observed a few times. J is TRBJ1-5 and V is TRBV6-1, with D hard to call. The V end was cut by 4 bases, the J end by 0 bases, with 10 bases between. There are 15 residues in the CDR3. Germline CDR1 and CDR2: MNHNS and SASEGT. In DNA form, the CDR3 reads TGTGCCAGCAGTGGCCGACGGTATAGCAATCAGCCCCAGCATTTT. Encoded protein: CASSGRRYSNQPQHF.